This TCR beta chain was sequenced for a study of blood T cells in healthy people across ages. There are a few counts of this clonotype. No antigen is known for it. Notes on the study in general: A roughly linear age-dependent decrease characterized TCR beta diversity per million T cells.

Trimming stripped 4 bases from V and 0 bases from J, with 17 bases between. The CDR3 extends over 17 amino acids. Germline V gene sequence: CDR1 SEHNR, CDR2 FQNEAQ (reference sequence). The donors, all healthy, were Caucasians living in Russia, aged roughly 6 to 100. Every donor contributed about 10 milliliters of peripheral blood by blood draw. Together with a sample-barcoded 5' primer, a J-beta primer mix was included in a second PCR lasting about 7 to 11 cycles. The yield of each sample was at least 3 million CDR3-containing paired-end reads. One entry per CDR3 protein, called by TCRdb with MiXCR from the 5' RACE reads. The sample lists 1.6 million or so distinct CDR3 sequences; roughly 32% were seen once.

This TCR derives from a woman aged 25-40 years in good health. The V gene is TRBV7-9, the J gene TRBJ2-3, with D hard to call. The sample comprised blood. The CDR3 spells CASSSGPGKTSTDTQYF. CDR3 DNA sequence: TGTGCCAGCAGCTCCGGCCCTGGAAAAACTAGCACAGATACGCAGTATTTT.